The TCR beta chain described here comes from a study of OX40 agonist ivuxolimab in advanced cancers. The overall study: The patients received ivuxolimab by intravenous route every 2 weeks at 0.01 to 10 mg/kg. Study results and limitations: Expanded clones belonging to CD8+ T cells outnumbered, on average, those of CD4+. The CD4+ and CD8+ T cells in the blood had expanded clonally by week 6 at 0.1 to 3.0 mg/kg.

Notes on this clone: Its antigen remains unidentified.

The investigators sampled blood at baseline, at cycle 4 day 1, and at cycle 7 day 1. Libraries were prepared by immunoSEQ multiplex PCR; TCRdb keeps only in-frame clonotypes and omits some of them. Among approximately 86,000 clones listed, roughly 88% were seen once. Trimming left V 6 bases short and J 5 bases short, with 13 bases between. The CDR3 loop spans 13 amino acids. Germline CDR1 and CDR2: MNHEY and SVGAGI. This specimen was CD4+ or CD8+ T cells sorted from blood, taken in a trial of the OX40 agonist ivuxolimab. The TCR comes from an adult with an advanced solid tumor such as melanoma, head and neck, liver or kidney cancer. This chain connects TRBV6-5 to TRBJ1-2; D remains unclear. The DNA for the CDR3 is TGTGCCAGCAGCCTGACATTCCAGTATGGCTACACCTTC. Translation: CASSLTFQYGYTF.